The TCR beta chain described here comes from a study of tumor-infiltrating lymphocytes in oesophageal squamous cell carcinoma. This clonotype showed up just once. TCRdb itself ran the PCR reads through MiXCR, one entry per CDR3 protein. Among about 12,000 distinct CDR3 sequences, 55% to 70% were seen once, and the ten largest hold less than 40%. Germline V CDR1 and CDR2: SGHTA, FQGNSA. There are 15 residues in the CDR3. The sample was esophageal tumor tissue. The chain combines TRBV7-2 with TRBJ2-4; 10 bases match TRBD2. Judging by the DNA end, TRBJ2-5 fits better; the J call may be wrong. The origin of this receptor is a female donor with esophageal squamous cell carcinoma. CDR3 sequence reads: CASSRLAGTQETQYF. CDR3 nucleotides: TGTGCCAGCAGCCGACTAGCGGGTACCCAAGAGACCCAGTACTTC.